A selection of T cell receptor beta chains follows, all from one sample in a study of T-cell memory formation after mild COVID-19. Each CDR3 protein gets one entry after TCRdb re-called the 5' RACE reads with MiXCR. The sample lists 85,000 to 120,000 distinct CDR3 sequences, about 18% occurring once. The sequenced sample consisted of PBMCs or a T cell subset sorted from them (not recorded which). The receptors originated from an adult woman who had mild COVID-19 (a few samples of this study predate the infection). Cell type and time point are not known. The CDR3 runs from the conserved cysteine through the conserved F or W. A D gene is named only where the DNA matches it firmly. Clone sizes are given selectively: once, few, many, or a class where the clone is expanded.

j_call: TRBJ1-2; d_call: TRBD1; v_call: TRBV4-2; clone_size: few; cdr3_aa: CASSLERRDRKYGYTF; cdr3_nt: TGTGCCAGCAGCCTGGAGAGGCGGGACAGGAAATATGGCTACACCTTC
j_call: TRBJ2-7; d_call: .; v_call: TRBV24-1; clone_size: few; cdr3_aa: CATSDRQSSYEQYF; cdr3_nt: TGTGCCACCAGTGATCGGCAGAGCTCCTACGAGCAGTACTTC
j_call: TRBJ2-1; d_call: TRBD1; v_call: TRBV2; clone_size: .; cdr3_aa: CASSADRALYNEQFF; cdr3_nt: TGTGCCAGCAGTGCAGACAGGGCTCTCTACAATGAGCAGTTCTTC
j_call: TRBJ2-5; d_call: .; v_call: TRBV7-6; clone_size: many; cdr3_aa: CASSLAGNQETQYF; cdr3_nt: TGTGCCAGCAGCTTAGCGGGGAACCAAGAGACCCAGTACTTC
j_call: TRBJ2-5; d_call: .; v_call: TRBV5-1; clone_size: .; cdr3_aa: CASSARTEPSVGTQYF; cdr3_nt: TGCGCCAGCAGCGCGCGGACAGAACCCAGTGTAGGGACCCAGTACTTC
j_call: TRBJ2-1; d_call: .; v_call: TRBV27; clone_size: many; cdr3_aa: CASSLSGSGNEQFF; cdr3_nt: TGTGCCAGCAGTTTATCAGGCTCAGGCAATGAGCAGTTCTTC
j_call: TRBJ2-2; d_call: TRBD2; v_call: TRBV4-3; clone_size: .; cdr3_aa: CASSQDGLAGEFANTGELFF; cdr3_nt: TGCGCCAGCAGCCAAGATGGGCTAGCGGGAGAATTCGCGAACACCGGGGAGCTGTTTTTT
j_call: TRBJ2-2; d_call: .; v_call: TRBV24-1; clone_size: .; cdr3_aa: CATSETPSYGPGELFF; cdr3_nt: TGTGCCACCAGTGAAACCCCTTCGTACGGGCCCGGGGAGCTGTTTTTT
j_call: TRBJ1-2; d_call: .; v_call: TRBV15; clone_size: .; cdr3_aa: CATSNLGGGNYGYTF; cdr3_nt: TGTGCCACCAGCAATTTGGGCGGGGGAAACTATGGCTACACCTTC
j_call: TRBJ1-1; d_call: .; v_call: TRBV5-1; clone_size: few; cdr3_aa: CASSLGTQDDEAFF; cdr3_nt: TGCGCCAGCAGCTTGGGCACCCAAGACGATGAAGCTTTCTTT
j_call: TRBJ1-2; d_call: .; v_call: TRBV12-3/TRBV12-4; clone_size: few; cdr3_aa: CASRYSGQPRDGYTF; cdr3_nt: TGTGCCAGCAGATACAGCGGACAGCCAAGGGATGGCTACACCTTC
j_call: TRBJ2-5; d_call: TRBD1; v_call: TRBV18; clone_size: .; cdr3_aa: CASSSTGGEETQYF; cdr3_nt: TGTGCCAGCTCATCGACAGGGGGTGAAGAGACCCAGTACTTC
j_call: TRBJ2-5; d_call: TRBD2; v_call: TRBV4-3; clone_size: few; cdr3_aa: CASSQNILAGVNEGETQYF; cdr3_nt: TGCGCCAGCAGCCAAAATATTCTAGCGGGAGTGAACGAAGGAGAGACCCAGTACTTC
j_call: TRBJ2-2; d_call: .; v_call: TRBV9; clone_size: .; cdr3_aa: CASSALTIPNTGELFF; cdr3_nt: TGTGCCAGCAGCGCCCTCACTATACCGAACACCGGGGAGCTGTTTTTT
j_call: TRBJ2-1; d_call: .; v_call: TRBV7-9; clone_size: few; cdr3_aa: CASSFLLADRWDEQFF; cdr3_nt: TGTGCCAGCAGCTTCCTACTAGCGGACAGGTGGGATGAGCAGTTCTTC
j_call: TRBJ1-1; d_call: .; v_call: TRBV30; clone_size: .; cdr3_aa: CACSDRMNTEAFF; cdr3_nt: TGTGCCTGCTCCGACAGGATGAACACTGAAGCTTTCTTT
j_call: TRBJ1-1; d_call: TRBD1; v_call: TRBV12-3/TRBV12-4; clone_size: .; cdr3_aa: CASSFGGTALSEAFF; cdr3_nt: TGTGCCAGCAGTTTTGGTGGGACAGCTCTATCTGAAGCTTTCTTT
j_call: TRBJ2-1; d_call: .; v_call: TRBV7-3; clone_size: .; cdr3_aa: CASSSPGDSGNEQFF; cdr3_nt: TGTGCCAGCAGCTCACCAGGGGACTCGGGGAATGAGCAGTTCTTC
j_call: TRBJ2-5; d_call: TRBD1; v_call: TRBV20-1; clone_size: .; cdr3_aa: CSARQTGKETQYF; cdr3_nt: TGCAGTGCTAGGCAGACAGGGAAAGAGACCCAGTACTTC
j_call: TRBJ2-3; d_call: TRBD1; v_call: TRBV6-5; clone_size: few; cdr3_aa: CASSPWGQGAEDTQYF; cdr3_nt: TGTGCCAGCAGTCCTTGGGGACAGGGGGCGGAAGATACGCAGTATTTT
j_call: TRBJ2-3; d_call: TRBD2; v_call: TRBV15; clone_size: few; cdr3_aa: CATSREWAPGGPGDTDTQYF; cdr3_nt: TGTGCCACCAGCAGAGAATGGGCCCCGGGAGGGCCTGGGGACACAGATACGCAGTATTTT
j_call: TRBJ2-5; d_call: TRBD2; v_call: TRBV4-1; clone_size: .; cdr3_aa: CASSPSGSGVLETQYF; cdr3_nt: TGCGCCAGCAGCCCCTCGGGTAGCGGGGTACTAGAGACCCAGTACTTC
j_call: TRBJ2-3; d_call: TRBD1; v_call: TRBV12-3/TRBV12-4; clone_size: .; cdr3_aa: CASSPWDRSTDTQYF; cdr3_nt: TGTGCCAGCAGTCCTTGGGACAGAAGCACAGATACGCAGTATTTT
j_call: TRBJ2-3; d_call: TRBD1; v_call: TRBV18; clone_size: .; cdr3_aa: CASSPGTALTDTQYF; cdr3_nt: TGTGCCAGCTCACCCGGGACAGCTCTCACAGATACGCAGTATTTT
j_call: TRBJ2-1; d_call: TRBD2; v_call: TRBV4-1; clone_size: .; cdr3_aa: CASSQFLGTSGGEQFF; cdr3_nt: TGCGCCAGCAGCCAATTCCTAGGGACTAGCGGGGGAGAGCAGTTCTTC
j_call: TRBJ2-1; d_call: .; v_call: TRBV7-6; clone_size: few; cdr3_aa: CASSPSDRLFYNEQFF; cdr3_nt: TGTGCCAGCAGCCCAAGTGACAGGCTCTTTTACAATGAGCAGTTCTTC
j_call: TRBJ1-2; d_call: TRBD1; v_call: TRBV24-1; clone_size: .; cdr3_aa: CATSDARTGTGFRTGYYGYTF; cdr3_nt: TGTGCCACCAGTGACGCCCGGACAGGGACCGGGTTCCGGACCGGGTACTATGGCTACACCTTC
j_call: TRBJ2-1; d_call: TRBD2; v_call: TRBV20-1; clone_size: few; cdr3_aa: CSARGTSGRVHEQFF; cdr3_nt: TGCAGTGCTCGCGGGACTAGCGGGAGGGTCCATGAGCAGTTCTTC
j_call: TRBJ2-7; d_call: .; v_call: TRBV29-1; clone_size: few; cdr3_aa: CSVEEVYEQYF; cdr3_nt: TGCAGCGTTGAAGAGGTTTACGAGCAGTACTTC
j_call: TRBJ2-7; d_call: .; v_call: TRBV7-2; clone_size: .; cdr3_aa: CASSLNDIYEQYF; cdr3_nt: TGTGCCAGCAGCCTCAACGACATCTACGAGCAGTACTTC
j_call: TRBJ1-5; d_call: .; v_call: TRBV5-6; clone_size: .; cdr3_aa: CASSLGQNNQPQHF; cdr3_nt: TGTGCCAGCAGCTTGGGACAGAACAATCAGCCCCAGCATTTT
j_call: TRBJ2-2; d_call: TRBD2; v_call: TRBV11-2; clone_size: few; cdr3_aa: CASSQGTSGSEPNTGELFF; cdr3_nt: TGTGCCAGCAGCCAAGGGACTAGCGGGAGTGAGCCGAACACCGGGGAGCTGTTTTTT
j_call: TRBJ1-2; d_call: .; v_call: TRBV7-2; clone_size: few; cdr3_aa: CASSSQSGGPGYGYTF; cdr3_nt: TGTGCCAGCAGCTCCCAAAGCGGGGGGCCAGGCTATGGCTACACCTTC